The T cell receptor (beta chain) described here comes from a study of identical twins. Overall study results and limits: Less excess twin sharing appeared in beta out-of-frame sequences.

One entry per CDR3 protein, called by TCRdb with MiXCR from the 5' RACE reads. The sample consists of about 220,000 distinct CDR3 sequences, roughly 7.5% of them appearing once. Trimming cost V 6 bases and J 0 bases, with 18 bases left between them. This CDR3 is built from 16 residues. Germline CDR1 and CDR2: PRHDT and FYEKMQ (reference sequence). This clonotype was recorded many times. The target antigen is unknown. These data also formed part of another study, on yellow fever vaccine responses in identical twins.

The specimen sequenced was CD8+ T cells sorted from blood. The rearrangement links TRBV13 to TRBJ2-7; D could derive from TRBD1 or TRBD2 (5 bases each). The source of this sequence is a woman aged 18-29 years in good health. DNA of the CDR3: TGTGCCAGCAGTGGACCGGGACCGAAGAGCTCCTACGAGCAGTACTTC. Amino acids: CASSGPGPKSSYEQYF.